Listed below are T cell receptor beta chains from one sample, sequenced in a study of T cell responses to AZD1222 COVID-19 vaccine. Sequenced by immunoSEQ multiplex PCR; TCRdb stores in-frame clones only, minus some. The repertoire holds about 110,000 clones, about nine tenths seen once, with roughly 1.5% in the top ten. The specimen was peripheral blood, collected on day 0 of AZD1222 vaccination. Every receptor here comes from an adult in good health. Both conserved end residues are part of each CDR3. D genes are given only for firm matches. Size tells how often a clone was seen (once, few, many) or the class of an expanded clone, and some rows leave it out.

CDR3 DNA | CDR3 protein | D gene | clone size | V gene | CDR3 length | J gene
TGTGCCACCAGCAGAGACAGGAGCAATCAGCCCCAGCATTTT | CATSRDRSNQPQHF | . | . | TRBV15 | 14 | TRBJ1-5
TGTGCCAGCAGCTTGACAGGGAGCGGGAACACTGAAGCTTTCTTT | CASSLTGSGNTEAFF | . | . | TRBV5-5 | 15 | TRBJ1-1
TGTGCCATCAGTGACCCGGGCAGGGGTAATGAGTACGAGCAGTACTTC | CAISDPGRGNEYEQYF | . | once | TRBV10-3 | 16 | TRBJ2-7
TGTGCCAGCAGTTTAGTGGGGACTGAAGCTTTCTTT | CASSLVGTEAFF | . | . | TRBV28 | 12 | TRBJ1-1
TGTGCCTGGAGTCCAATTCGGGACTCCGGGAGCAATCAGCCCCAGCATTTT | CAWSPIRDSGSNQPQHF | . | once | TRBV30 | 17 | TRBJ1-5
TGTGCCTGGAGCGAGGGGAGTGGAAACACCATATATTTT | CAWSEGSGNTIYF | . | . | TRBV30 | 13 | TRBJ1-3
TGTGCCAGCAGTCCCGGGACCTCGGATCAGCCCCAGCATTTT | CASSPGTSDQPQHF | . | . | TRBV6-5 | 14 | TRBJ1-5
TGTGCCAGCAGGAGGGACGCCTCAGGAACCATATATTTT | CASRRDASGTIYF | . | . | TRBV6-5 | 13 | TRBJ1-3
TGTGCCAGCAGCTTAGGGCTAGCGGTGTCCTACGAGCAGTACTTC | CASSLGLAVSYEQYF | TRBD2 | . | TRBV7-9 | 15 | TRBJ2-7
TGCGCCAGCAGCTCATGGACTAGCGGGGCAGATACGCAGTATTTT | CASSSWTSGADTQYF | TRBD2 | . | TRBV5-1 | 15 | TRBJ2-3
TGTGCCAGCAGCCCCCGACCCAATAGCAATCAGCCCCAGCATTTT | CASSPRPNSNQPQHF | . | . | TRBV27 | 15 | TRBJ1-5
TGTGCCAGCACCTTAGACAGCTCTGGGGCCAACGTCCTGACTTTC | CASTLDSSGANVLTF | . | . | TRBV6-5 | 15 | TRBJ2-6
TGTGCTAGTGCTATTGGAGCAGGGTGGGGCTACACCTTC | CASAIGAGWGYTF | . | . | TRBV12-5 | 13 | TRBJ1-2
TGCGCCAGCAGCTTGGGTTTAGAAATGTGGAATGAGCAGTTCTTC | CASSLGLEMWNEQFF | . | . | TRBV5-1 | 15 | TRBJ2-1
TGTGCCTGGATCTCGGGGGCGCGGGAGCAGTACTTC | CAWISGAREQYF | . | . | TRBV30 | 12 | TRBJ2-7
TGTGCCAGCAGCTTAAGTCGGTACTCCTACAATGAGCAGTTCTTC | CASSLSRYSYNEQFF | . | . | TRBV11-3 | 15 | TRBJ2-1